Sequencing of this T cell receptor (beta chain) was carried out in a study of blood T cell repertoires in COVID-19. Across the whole study: Researchers got acute and convalescent COVID-19 samples from the United States, Italy and Spain.

The Seattle patients joined while their infection was active and were tracked longitudinally afterward. This CDR3 region has 16 residues. Germline V gene data show CDR1 as SGHAT and CDR2 as FQNNGV. V lost 0 bases and J lost 2, with 13 bases in between. Authors' data handling: From reference gene primer amplification, estimates of nucleated cell counts were derived. The protocol was immunoSEQ multiplex PCR, while the TCRdb copy is restricted to in-frame clones and leaves out a portion. D and trimming come from the DNA, and the V and J calls and clone size come from that table. The sample holds a few hundred thousand clones; roughly 89% are singletons and the top ten take approximately 1.8%.

This rearrangement joins TRBV11-2 to TRBJ2-5; TRBD1 might be the D (6 bases). The sequence was collected from a woman in her twenties or thirties with COVID-19, enrolled during active disease. Specimen: peripheral blood. The CDR3: CASSLDIGQPQETQYF. The CDR3 nucleotides read TGTGCCAGCAGCTTAGATATAGGACAGCCGCAAGAGACCCAGTACTTC.